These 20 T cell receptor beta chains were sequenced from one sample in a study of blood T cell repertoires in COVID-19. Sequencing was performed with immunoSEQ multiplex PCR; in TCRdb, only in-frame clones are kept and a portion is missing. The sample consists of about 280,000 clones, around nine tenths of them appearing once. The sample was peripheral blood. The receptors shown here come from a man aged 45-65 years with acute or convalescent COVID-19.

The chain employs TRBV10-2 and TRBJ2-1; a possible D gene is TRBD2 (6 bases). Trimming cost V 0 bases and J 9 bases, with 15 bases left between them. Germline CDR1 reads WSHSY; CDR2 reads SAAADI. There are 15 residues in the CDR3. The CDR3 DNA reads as TGCGCCAGCAGTGAGTCCAGGGCTGGGAGGAGTGAGCAGTTCTTC. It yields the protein CASSESRAGRSEQFF.

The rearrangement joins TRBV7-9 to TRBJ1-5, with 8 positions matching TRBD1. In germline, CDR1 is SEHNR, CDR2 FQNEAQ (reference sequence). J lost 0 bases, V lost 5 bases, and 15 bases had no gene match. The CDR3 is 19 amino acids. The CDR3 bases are TGTGCCAGCAGCACGACACAGGGGGGTCTCCCATATAGCAATCAGCCCCAGCATTTT. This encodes CASSTTQGGLPYSNQPQHF.

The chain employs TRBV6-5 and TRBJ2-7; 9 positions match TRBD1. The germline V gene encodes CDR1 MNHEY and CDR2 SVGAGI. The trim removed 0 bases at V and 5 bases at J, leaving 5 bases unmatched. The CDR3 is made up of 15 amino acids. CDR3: CASSYSTGGGDEQYF. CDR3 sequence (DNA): TGTGCCAGCAGTTACTCCACAGGGGGCGGGGACGAGCAGTACTTC.

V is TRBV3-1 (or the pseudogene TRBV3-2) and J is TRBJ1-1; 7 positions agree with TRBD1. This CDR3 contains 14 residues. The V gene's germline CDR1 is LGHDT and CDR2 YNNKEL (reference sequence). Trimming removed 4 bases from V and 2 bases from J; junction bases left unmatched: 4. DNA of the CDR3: TGTGCCAGCAGCCCAGGACAGGTAAACACTGAAGCTTTCTTT. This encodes CASSPGQVNTEAFF.

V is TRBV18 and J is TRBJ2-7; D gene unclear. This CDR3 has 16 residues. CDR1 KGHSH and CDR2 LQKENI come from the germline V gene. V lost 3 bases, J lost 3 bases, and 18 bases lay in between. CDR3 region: CASSPTSPSGLYEQYF. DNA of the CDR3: TGTGCCAGCTCACCTACTTCCCCGAGTGGGCTCTACGAGCAGTACTTC.

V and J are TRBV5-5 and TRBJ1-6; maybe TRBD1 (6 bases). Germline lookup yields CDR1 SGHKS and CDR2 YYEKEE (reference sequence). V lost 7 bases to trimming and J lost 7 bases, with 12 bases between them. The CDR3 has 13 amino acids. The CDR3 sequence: CASGQTGNSPLHF. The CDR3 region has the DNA TGTGCCAGCGGGCAGACAGGAAATTCACCCCTCCACTTT.

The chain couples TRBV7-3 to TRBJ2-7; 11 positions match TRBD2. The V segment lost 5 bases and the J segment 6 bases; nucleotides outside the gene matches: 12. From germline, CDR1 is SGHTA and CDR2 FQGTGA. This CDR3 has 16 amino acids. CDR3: CASSPVGSGGASEQYF. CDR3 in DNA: TGTGCCAGCAGCCCCGTTGGTAGCGGGGGGGCGAGCGAGCAGTACTTC. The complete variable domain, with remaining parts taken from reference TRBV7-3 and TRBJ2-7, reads GAGVSQTPSNKVTEKGKYVELRCDPISGHTALYWYRQSLGQGPEFLIYFQGTGAADDSGLPNDRFFAVRPEGSVSTLKIQRTERGDSAVYLCASSPVGSGGASEQYFGPGTRLTVT.

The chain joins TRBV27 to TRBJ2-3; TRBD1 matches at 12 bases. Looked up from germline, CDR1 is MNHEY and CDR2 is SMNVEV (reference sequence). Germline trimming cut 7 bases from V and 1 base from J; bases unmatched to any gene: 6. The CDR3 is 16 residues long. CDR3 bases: TGTGCCAGCACTCGGGACAGGGGGCTTGGCACAGATACGCAGTATTTT. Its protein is CASTRDRGLGTDTQYF.

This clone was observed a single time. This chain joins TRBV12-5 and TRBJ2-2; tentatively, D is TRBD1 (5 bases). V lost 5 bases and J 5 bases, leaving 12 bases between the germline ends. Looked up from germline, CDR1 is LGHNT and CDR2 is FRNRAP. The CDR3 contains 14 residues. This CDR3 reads CASGLGDITGELFF. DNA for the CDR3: TGTGCTAGTGGTCTAGGGGATATTACCGGGGAGCTGTTTTTT.

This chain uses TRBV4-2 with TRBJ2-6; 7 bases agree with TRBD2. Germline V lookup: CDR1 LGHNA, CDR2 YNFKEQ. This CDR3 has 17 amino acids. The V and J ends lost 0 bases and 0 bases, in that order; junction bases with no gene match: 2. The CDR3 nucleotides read TGTGCCAGCAGCCAAGATCGCGGGGGCTCTGGGGCCAACGTCCTGACTTTC. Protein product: CASSQDRGGSGANVLTF.

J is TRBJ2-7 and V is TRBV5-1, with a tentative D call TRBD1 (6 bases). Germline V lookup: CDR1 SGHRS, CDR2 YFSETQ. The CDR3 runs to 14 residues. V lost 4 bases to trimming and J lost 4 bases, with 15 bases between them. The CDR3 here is CASSRTAEEYEQYF. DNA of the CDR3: TGCGCCAGCAGCAGGACAGCGGAAGAGTACGAGCAGTACTTC.

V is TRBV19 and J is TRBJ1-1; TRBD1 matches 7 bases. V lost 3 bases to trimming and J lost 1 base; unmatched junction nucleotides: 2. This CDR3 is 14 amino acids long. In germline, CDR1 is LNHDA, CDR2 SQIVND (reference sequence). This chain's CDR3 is CASSIRGQNTEAFF. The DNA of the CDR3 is TGTGCCAGTAGTATTAGGGGGCAGAACACTGAAGCTTTCTTT.

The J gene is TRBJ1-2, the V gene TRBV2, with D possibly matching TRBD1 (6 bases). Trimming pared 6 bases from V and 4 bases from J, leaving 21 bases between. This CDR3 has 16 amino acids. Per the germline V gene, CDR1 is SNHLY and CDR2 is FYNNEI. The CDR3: CASRVEGGARTYGYTF. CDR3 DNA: TGTGCCAGCAGGGTCGAGGGGGGGGCCCGTACCTATGGCTACACCTTC.

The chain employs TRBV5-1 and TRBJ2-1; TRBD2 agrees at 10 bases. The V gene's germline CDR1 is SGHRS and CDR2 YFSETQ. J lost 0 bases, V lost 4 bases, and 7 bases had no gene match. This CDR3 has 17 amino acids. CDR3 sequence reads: CASSPYLAGGSYNEQFF. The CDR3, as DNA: TGCGCCAGCAGCCCCTATTTAGCGGGGGGCTCCTACAATGAGCAGTTCTTC.

CDR3 DNA sequence: TGCAGCGTGGCCGGGGGGGACTCCTACAATGAGCAGTTCTTC. Its translation: CSVAGGDSYNEQFF. The rearrangement links TRBV29-1 to TRBJ2-1, with 8 bases that match TRBD2. CDR3 length: 14 residues. The trim removed 6 bases at V and 0 bases at J, leaving 4 bases unmatched. Germline V gives CDR1 SQVTM, CDR2 ANQGSEA.

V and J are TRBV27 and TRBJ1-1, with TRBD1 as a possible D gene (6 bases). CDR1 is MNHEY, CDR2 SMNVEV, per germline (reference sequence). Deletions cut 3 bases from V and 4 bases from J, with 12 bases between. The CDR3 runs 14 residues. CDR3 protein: CASSFHREGTEAFF. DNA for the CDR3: TGTGCCAGCAGTTTCCACAGGGAGGGCACTGAAGCTTTCTTT.

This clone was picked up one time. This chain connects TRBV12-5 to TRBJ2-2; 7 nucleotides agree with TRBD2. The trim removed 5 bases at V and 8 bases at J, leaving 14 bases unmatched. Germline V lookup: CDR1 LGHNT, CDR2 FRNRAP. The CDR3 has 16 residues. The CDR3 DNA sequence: TGTGCTAGTGGTGCTAGTCGGGGGGTGGGTTCTGGGGAGCTGTTTTTT. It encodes CASGASRGVGSGELFF. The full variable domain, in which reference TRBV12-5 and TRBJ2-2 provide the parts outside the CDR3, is DARVTQTPRHKVTEMGQEVTMRCQPILGHNTVFWYRQTMMQGLELLAYFRNRAPLDDSGMPKDRFSAEMPDATLATLKIQPSEPRDSAVYFCASGASRGVGSGELFFGEGSRLTVL.

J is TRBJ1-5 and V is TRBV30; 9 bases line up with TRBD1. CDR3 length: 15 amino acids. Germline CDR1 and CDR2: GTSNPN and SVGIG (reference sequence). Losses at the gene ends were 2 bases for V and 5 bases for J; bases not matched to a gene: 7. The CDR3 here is CAWSPGTGRHQPQHF. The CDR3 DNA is TGTGCCTGGAGTCCCGGGACAGGGCGGCATCAGCCCCAGCATTTT.

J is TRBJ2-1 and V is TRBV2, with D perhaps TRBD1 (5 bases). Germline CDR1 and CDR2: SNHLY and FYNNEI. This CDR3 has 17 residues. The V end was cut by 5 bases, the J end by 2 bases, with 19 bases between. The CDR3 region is CASSHSTPGIAYNEQFF. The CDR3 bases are TGTGCCAGCAGTCATTCCACTCCAGGGATCGCCTACAATGAGCAGTTCTTC.

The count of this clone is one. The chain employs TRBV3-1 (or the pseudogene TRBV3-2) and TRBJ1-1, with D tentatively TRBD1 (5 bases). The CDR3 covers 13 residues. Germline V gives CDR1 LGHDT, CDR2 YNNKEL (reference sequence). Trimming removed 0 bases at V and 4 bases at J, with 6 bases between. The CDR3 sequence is CASSQEGGTEAFF. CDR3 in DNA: TGTGCCAGCAGCCAAGAGGGGGGCACTGAAGCTTTCTTT.